This entry describes one T cell receptor (beta chain). Its antigen is as yet unknown. The table came from immunoSEQ multiplex PCR; TCRdb's copy has only in-frame clones and leaves some out. The sample holds tens of thousands of clones, about 90% seen once. This CDR3 has 14 residues. Germline-derived CDR1 and CDR2 are SGHRS and YFSETQ. V was pared by 5 bases and J by 8 bases, with 17 bases between. Autoimmune disease history or systemic immunosuppression led to patients being barred. These data originate in a study of OX40 agonist ivuxolimab in advanced cancers. The wider study: People who had prior anti-PD-1, anti-PD-L1 or anti-CTLA-4 therapy could take part, and under 45% had some. Overall study results and limits: Expanded clones belonging to CD8+ T cells outnumbered, on average, those of CD4+. Doses of 0.1 to 3.0 mg/kg were accompanied by clonal expansion of CD4+ and CD8+ blood T cells by week 6.

The gene calls are TRBV5-1 and TRBJ2-1; D possibly corresponds to TRBD2 (5 bases). The sequence was obtained from an adult with an advanced solid tumor such as melanoma, head and neck, liver or kidney cancer. The source material was CD4+ or CD8+ T cells sorted from blood, sampled in a trial of the OX40 agonist ivuxolimab. For the CDR3, the DNA is TGCGCCAGCAGGGGCGGAGAGGCGCGGGATGAGCAGTTCTTC. Encoded protein: CASRGGEARDEQFF.